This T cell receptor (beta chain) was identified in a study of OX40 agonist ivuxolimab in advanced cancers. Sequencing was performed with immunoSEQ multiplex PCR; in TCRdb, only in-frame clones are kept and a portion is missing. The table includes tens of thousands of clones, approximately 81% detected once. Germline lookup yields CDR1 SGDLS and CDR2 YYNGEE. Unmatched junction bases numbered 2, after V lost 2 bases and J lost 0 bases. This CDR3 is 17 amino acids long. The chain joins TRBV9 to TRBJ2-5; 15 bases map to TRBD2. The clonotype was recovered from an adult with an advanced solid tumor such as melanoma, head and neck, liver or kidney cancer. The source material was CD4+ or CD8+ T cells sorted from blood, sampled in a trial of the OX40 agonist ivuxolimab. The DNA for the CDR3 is TGTGCCAGCAGCGTGGGACTAGCGGGGGGTAACCAAGAGACCCAGTACTTC. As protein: CASSVGLAGGNQETQYF.